This T cell receptor (beta chain) derives from a study of cytomegalovirus exposure and HLA in healthy donors. This clone has just one count. The length of the CDR3 is 14 residues. Germline CDR1 reads SGHNT; CDR2 reads YYREEE (reference sequence). Trimming left V 2 bases short and J 2 bases short, with 10 bases between. Sequencing was performed with immunoSEQ multiplex PCR; in TCRdb, only in-frame clones are kept and a portion is missing. This table has approximately 270,000 clones, 70% to 90% appearing once. V usage is TRBV5-4 and J usage is TRBJ1-2, with TRBD1 as a possible D gene (5 bases). Sequenced input: PBMCs. This TCR derives from a woman under 30 in good health and CMV-seronegative. CDR3 sequence reads: CASSFGGINYGYTF. For the CDR3, the DNA is TGTGCCAGCAGCTTTGGGGGGATCAACTATGGCTACACCTTC.